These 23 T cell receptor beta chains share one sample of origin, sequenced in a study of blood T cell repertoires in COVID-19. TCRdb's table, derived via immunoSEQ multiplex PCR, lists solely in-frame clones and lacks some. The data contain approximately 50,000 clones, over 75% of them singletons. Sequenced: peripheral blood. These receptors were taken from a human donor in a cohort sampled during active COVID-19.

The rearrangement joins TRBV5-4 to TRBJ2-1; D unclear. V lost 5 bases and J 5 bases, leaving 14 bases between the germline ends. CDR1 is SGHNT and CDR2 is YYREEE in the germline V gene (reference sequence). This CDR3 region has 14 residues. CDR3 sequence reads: CASRPQSSDNEQFF. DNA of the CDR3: TGTGCCAGCAGGCCCCAGTCGAGCGACAATGAGCAGTTCTTC.

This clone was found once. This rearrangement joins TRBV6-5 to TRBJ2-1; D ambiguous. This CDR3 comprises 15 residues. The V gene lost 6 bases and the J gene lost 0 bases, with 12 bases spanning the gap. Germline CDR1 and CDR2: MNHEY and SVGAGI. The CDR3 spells CASSSDRTSYNEQFF. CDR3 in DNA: TGTGCCAGCAGCAGCGACCGAACCTCCTACAATGAGCAGTTCTTC.

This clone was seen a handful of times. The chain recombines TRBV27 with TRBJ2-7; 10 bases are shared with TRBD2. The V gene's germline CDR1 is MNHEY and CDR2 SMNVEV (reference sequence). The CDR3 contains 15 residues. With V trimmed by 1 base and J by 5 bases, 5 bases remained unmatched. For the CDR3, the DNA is TGTGCCAGCAGTTTATGGCTAGCGGGAGTAAACGAGCAGTACTTC. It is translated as CASSLWLAGVNEQYF.

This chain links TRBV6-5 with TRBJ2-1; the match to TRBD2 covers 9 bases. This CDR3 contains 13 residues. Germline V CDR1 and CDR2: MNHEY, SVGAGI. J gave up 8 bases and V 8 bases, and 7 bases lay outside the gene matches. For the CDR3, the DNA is TGTGCCAGCCACCTAGCGGGAACCGATGAGCAGTTCTTC. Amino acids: CASHLAGTDEQFF.

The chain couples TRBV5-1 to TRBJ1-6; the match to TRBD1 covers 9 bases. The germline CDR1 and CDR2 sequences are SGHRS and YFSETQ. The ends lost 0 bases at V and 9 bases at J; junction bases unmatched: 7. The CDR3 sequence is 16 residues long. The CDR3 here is CASSLGGQGAVSPLHF. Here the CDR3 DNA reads TGCGCCAGCAGCTTGGGGGGACAGGGAGCGGTTTCACCCCTCCACTTT. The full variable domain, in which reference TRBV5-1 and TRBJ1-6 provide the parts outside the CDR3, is KAGVTQTPRYLIKTRGQQVTLSCSPISGHRSVSWYQQTPGQGLQFLFEYFSETQRNKGNFPGRFSGRQFSNSRSEMNVSTLELGDSALYLCASSLGGQGAVSPLHFGNGTRLTVT.

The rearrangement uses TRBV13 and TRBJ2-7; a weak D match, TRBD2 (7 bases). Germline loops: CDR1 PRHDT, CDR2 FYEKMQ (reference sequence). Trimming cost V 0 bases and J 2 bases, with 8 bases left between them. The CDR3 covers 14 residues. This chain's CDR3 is CASSLGGGAYEQYF. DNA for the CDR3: TGTGCCAGCAGCTTAGGAGGGGGGGCCTACGAGCAGTACTTC.

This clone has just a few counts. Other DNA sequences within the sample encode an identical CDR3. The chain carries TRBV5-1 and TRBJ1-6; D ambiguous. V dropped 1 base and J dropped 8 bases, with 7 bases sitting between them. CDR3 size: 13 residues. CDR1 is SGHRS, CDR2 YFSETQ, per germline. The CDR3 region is CASSLKLDSPLHF. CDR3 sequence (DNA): TGCGCCAGCAGCTTGAAACTGGATTCACCCCTCCACTTT.

The CDR3: CASSIRLAGLADTQYF. CDR3 bases: TGTGCCAGTAGTATCCGACTAGCGGGCCTCGCGGATACGCAGTATTTT. V usage is TRBV19 and J usage is TRBJ2-3; 10 bases agree with TRBD2. With V trimmed by 3 bases and J by 6 bases, 9 bases remained unmatched. This CDR3 is built from 16 residues. CDR1 and CDR2 (germline): LNHDA, SQIVND (reference sequence).

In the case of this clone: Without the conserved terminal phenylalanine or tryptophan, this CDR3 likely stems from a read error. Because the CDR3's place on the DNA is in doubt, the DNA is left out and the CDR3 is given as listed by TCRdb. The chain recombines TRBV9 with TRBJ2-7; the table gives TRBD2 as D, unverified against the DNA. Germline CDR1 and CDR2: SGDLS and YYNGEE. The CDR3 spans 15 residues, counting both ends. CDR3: CASSRGGQTSGRNSG.

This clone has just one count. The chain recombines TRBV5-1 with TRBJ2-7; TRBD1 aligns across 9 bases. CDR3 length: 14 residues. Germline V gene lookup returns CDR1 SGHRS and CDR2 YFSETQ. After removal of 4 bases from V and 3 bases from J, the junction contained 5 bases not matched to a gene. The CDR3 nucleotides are TGCGCCAGCAGCCCGGACAGGGGAAGCTACGAGCAGTACTTC. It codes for CASSPDRGSYEQYF. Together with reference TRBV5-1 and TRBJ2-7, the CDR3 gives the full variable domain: KAGVTQTPRYLIKTRGQQVTLSCSPISGHRSVSWYQQTPGQGLQFLFEYFSETQRNKGNFPGRFSGRQFSNSRSEMNVSTLELGDSALYLCASSPDRGSYEQYFGPGTRLTVT.

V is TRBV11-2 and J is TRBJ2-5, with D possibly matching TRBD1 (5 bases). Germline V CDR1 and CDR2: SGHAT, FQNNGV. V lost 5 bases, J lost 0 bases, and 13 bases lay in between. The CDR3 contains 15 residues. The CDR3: CASSDRRGDQETQYF. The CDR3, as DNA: TGTGCCAGCAGCGATCGAAGGGGTGACCAAGAGACCCAGTACTTC.

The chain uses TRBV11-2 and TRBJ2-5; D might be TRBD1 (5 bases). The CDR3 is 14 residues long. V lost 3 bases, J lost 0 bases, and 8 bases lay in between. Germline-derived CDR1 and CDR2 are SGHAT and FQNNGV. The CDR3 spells CASSFSRDQETQYF. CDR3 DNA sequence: TGTGCCAGCAGCTTTTCCAGGGACCAAGAGACCCAGTACTTC.

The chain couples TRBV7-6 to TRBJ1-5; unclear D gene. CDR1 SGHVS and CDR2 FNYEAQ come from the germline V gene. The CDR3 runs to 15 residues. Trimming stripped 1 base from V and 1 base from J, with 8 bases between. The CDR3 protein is CASSLGPTSNQPQHF. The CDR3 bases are TGTGCCAGCAGCTTAGGTCCTACGAGCAATCAGCCCCAGCATTTT.

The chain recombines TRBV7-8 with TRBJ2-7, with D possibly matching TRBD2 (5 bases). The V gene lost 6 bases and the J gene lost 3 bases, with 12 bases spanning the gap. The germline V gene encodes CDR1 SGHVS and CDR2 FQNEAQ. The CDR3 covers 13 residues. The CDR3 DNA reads TGTGCCAGCAGTGCGTGGACTCTCTACGAGCAGTACTTC. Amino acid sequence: CASSAWTLYEQYF.

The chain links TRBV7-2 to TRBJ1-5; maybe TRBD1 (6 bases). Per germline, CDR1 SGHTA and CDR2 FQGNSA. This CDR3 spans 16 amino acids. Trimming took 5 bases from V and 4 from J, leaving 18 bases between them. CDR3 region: CASSPQGAALNQPQHF. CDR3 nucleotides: TGTGCCAGCAGCCCACAGGGCGCAGCCCTTAATCAGCCCCAGCATTTT.

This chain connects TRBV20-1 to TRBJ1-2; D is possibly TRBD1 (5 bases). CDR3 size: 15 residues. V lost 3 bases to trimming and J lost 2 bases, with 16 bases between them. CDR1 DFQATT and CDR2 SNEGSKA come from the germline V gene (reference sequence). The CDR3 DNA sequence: TGCAGTGCTAGTCACCCTGCAGGGTCAAACTATGGCTACACCTTC. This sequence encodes CSASHPAGSNYGYTF.

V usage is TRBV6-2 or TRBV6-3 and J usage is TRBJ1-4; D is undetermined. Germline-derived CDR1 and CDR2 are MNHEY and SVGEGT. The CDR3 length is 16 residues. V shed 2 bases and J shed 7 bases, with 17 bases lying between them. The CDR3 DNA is TGTGCCAGCAGTTACAGTCCGCGACTCGGAGGTGAAAAACTGTTTTTT. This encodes CASSYSPRLGGEKLFF.

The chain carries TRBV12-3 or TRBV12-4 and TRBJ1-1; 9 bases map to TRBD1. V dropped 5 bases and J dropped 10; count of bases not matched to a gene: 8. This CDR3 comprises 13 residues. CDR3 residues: CASSPGQGIGAFF. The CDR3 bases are TGTGCCAGCAGTCCCGGACAGGGGATCGGAGCTTTCTTT.

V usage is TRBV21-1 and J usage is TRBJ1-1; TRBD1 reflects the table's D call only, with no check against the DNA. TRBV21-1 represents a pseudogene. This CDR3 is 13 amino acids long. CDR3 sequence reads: CASNLTGETEAFF. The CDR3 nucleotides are TGTGCCAGCAATTTAACAGGGGAGACTGAAGCTTTCTTT.

This CDR3 is CASSLMVADTDTQYF. In DNA form, the CDR3 reads TGTGCCAGCAGCTTAATGGTGGCGGACACAGATACGCAGTATTTT. This chain links TRBV7-3 with TRBJ2-3; D is undetermined. This CDR3 has 15 residues. The germline gives CDR1 SGHTA, CDR2 FQGTGA. V shed 1 base and J shed 2 bases, with 10 bases lying between them.

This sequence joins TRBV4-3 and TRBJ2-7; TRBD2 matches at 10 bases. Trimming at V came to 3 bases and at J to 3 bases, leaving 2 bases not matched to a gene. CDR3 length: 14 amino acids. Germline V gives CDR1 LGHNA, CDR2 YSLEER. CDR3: CASSHGLAVYEQYF. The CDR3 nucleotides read TGCGCCAGCAGCCACGGACTAGCGGTCTACGAGCAGTACTTC.

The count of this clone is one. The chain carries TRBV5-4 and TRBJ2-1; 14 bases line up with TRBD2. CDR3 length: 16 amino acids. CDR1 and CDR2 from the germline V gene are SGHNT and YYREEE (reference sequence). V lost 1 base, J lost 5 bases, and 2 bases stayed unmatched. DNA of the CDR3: TGTGCCAGCAGCTTGTCGGGACTAGCGGGGGACAATGAGCAGTTCTTC. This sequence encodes CASSLSGLAGDNEQFF.

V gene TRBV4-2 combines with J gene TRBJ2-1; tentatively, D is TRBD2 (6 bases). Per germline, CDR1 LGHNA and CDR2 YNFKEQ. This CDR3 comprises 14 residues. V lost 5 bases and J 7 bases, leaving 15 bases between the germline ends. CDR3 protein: CASSTRDWWNEQFF. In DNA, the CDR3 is TGTGCCAGCAGCACCCGGGACTGGTGGAATGAGCAGTTCTTC.